The clone carrying this TCR beta chain occurred once. What it binds is unknown. This entry belongs to a study of T cell responses to AZD1222 COVID-19 vaccine. As for the study in general: Pooling of second doses given at about 4 or about 12 weeks was done. Study-wide points: Nearly half of spike-specific TCRs reportedly target variant regions that are unmutated in the B.1.351 and B.1.1.7 variants. At baseline, seropositivity was found in only 6 or 7 AZD1222 recipients.

The CDR3 sequence is 15 residues long. V shed 6 bases and J 1 base; nucleotides not matched to a gene: 5. Per the germline V gene, CDR1 is SEHNR and CDR2 is FQNEAQ (reference sequence). Assay: immunoSEQ multiplex PCR; the TCRdb copy retains only in-frame clones and omits some. Found here are around 92,000 clones, approximately 91% of them singletons; the top ten hold about 20%. The origin of this receptor is an adult in good health. The material sequenced was peripheral blood, taken on day 0 of AZD1222 vaccination. The chain joins TRBV7-9 to TRBJ2-3; TRBD2 matches at 9 bases. In DNA form, the CDR3 reads TGTGCCAGCAGGGGGTCTAGCGGGGGCACAGATACGCAGTATTTT. Protein product: CASRGSSGGTDTQYF.